These 25 T cell receptor beta chains were all obtained from the same sample, sequenced in a study of T cells in Graves' hyperthyroidism and ophthalmopathy. From RNA transcripts, TCR beta CDR3 regions were amplified. TCR CDR3 underwent first-round RT-PCR with the HTBI primer set. TCRdb re-analysed the multiplex PCR reads in MiXCR, keeping a single row per CDR3 protein. The sample holds fewer than 350,000 distinct CDR3 sequences; about an eighth are singletons and the top ten take 7.9%. The sample consisted of blood. Receptor source: a middle-aged woman with Graves' hyperthyroidism.

This clonotype was recorded at least ten times. The genes are TRBV20-1 and TRBJ2-3, with 7 nucleotides matching TRBD1. From germline, CDR1 is DFQATT and CDR2 SNEGSKA (reference sequence). Trimming cost V 4 bases and J 6 bases; bases outside gene matches: 13. The CDR3 spans 15 residues. CDR3: CSAKRLDRVGDTQYF. The CDR3 nucleotides read TGCAGTGCTAAAAGATTAGACAGGGTGGGCGATACGCAGTATTTT.

This clonotype has at least ten counts. V usage is TRBV5-1 and J usage is TRBJ1-1, with 7 bases aligning to TRBD1. This CDR3 has 16 amino acids. V was pared by 4 bases and J by 4 bases, with 13 bases of the junction left unmatched. Germline V gene sequence: CDR1 SGHRS, CDR2 YFSETQ. The CDR3 DNA reads as TGCGCCAGCAGCCCGGCACCACAGGGGTTGGGCACTGAAGCTTTCTTT. This encodes CASSPAPQGLGTEAFF.

This clonotype was counted at least ten times. The chain carries TRBV25-1 and TRBJ2-2; 8 bases align to TRBD1. Losses at the gene ends were 4 bases for V and 3 bases for J; bases not matched to a gene: 7. This CDR3 is 16 amino acids long. Germline V lookup: CDR1 MGHDK, CDR2 SYGVNS. The CDR3 spells CASSGFRGQDTGELFF. The DNA for the CDR3 is TGTGCCAGCAGTGGATTCAGGGGGCAGGACACCGGGGAGCTGTTTTTT.

This clonotype has more than one count but fewer than ten. The genes are TRBV30 and TRBJ2-1; the D is unclear. V was cut by 0 bases and J by 5 bases, with 17 bases left in between. This CDR3 has 16 residues. In germline, CDR1 is GTSNPN, CDR2 SVGIG (reference sequence). This CDR3 reads CAWSVPGPYHHNEQFF. The CDR3 DNA reads as TGTGCCTGGAGTGTACCTGGGCCCTACCACCACAATGAGCAGTTCTTC.

There are many counts of this clonotype. The genes are TRBV11-2 and TRBJ2-7, with D perhaps being TRBD1 or TRBD2 (6 bases each). The germline V gene has CDR1 SGHAT and CDR2 FQNNGV. CDR3 size: 13 residues. The V end was cut by 5 bases, the J end by 3 bases, with 11 bases between. For the CDR3, the DNA is TGTGCCAGCAGCCCGGGGGCGAACTACGAGCAGTACTTC. Its protein is CASSPGANYEQYF.

This clonotype has a count of ten or more. The chain couples TRBV7-8 to TRBJ2-3; 7 positions agree with TRBD2. CDR3 length: 16 amino acids. Germline CDR1 and CDR2: SGHVS and FQNEAQ. The trim removed 1 base at V and 3 bases at J, leaving 7 bases unmatched. CDR3 nucleotide sequence: TGTGCCAGCAGCTTAGGGACGGGCGGGAGAACAGATACGCAGTATTTT. Amino acid sequence: CASSLGTGGRTDTQYF.

This clonotype occurred many times. The chain recombines TRBV11-2 with TRBJ2-3; the D is unclear. Germline CDR1 and CDR2: SGHAT and FQNNGV. Trimming shortened V by 1 base and J by 4 bases, and 6 bases separated the two germline ends. This CDR3 has 13 residues. The CDR3 loop is CASSLASADTQYF. CDR3 sequence (DNA): TGTGCCAGCAGCTTAGCGTCGGCAGATACGCAGTATTTT.

The table lists this clonotype with a few counts. The CDR3 sequence: CASSSRDRGHEQYF. For the CDR3, the DNA is TGTGCCAGCAGTTCCCGGGACAGGGGTCACGAGCAGTACTTC. V gene TRBV12-3 or TRBV12-4 combines with J gene TRBJ2-7; 10 positions agree with TRBD1. V lost 4 bases to trimming and J lost 5 bases; unmatched junction nucleotides: 5. CDR3 size: 14 residues.

The CDR3 sequence: CASSGQGRLDTQYF. In DNA, the CDR3 is TGTGCCAGCAGTGGACAGGGGCGTTTAGATACGCAGTATTTT. The chain employs TRBV2 and TRBJ2-3; 8 nucleotides agree with TRBD1. Germline CDR1 and CDR2: SNHLY and FYNNEI. The CDR3 runs 14 residues. With 4 bases clipped from V and 5 bases from J, the junction kept 5 bases outside the gene matches.

This clonotype was picked up many times. Here the CDR3 reads CSARALRPSSYNEQFF. The CDR3 DNA is TGCAGTGCTAGAGCGTTAAGGCCGAGCTCCTACAATGAGCAGTTCTTC. V usage is TRBV20-1 and J usage is TRBJ2-1; D ambiguous. Trimming removed 1 base from V and 0 bases from J, with 13 bases in between. CDR3 length: 16 residues. CDR1 DFQATT and CDR2 SNEGSKA come from the germline V gene (reference sequence).

There are many counts of this clonotype. This chain uses TRBV7-8 with TRBJ1-2, with D perhaps matching TRBD1 (5 bases). The CDR3 covers 14 residues. Germline V gene data show CDR1 as SGHVS and CDR2 as FQNEAQ. With 5 bases removed from V and 6 bases from J, the gap between germline ends came to 16 bases. This CDR3 reads CASSPPGELDGYTF. CDR3 DNA: TGTGCCAGCAGCCCCCCGGGGGAGTTGGATGGCTACACCTTC.

This clonotype has at least ten counts. V and J are TRBV6-1 and TRBJ2-3; D is perhaps TRBD1 (6 bases). From germline, CDR1 is MNHNS and CDR2 SASEGT. The CDR3 is 16 amino acids. The ends were cut back, 6 bases at V and 1 base at J, with 17 bases in the middle. DNA of the CDR3: TGTGCCAGCAGGATGAAACAGGGTATCGGCACAGATACGCAGTATTTT. This codes for CASRMKQGIGTDTQYF.

This clonotype showed up many times. The chain carries TRBV28 and TRBJ2-7; D is perhaps TRBD1 (6 bases). This CDR3 spans 13 amino acids. Trimming stripped 6 bases from V and 6 bases from J, with 15 bases between. CDR1 and CDR2 from the germline V gene are MDHEN and SYDVKM. CDR3 sequence: CASSSSDRLEQYF. CDR3 DNA sequence: TGTGCCAGCAGCTCCTCAGACAGGCTCGAGCAGTACTTC. The variable domain in full, completed from reference TRBV28 and TRBJ2-7, reads DVKVTQSSRYLVKRTGEKVFLECVQDMDHENMFWYRQDPGLGLRLIYFSYDVKMKEKGDIPEGYSVSREKKERFSLILESASTNQTSMYLCASSSSDRLEQYFGPGTRLTVT.

At least ten counts were recorded for this clonotype. V and J are TRBV7-3 and TRBJ2-7; tentatively, D is TRBD1 (5 bases). The CDR3 totals 15 residues. The V end lost 5 bases, the J end lost 1 base, and 15 bases lay between the germline ends. Germline CDR1 and CDR2: SGHTA and FQGTGA. CDR3: CASSPDSIESYEQYF. The CDR3 DNA reads as TGTGCCAGCAGCCCCGACAGCATAGAGTCCTACGAGCAGTACTTC.

The chain carries TRBV14 and TRBJ2-5, with 11 bases that match TRBD2. The CDR3 has 16 amino acids. After removal of 3 bases from V and 5 bases from J, the junction contained 8 bases not matched to a gene. Per germline, CDR1 SGHDN and CDR2 FVKESK. DNA of the CDR3: TGTGCCAGCAGCCAGGATAGCGGGAGGGCCTGGGAGACCCAGTACTTC. It translates to CASSQDSGRAWETQYF.

This clonotype turned up a few times. One end of the junction is discordant with germline, which a read error may explain. The rearrangement joins TRBV20-1 to TRBJ1-2, with D hard to call. CDR3 length: 11 residues. Germline lookup yields CDR1 DFQATT and CDR2 SNEGSKA (reference sequence). CDR3 in amino acids: CSARSTDWFSF. The CDR3 nucleotides are TGCAGTGCTAGATCGACGGACTGGTTCTCCTTC.

The table lists this clonotype with many counts. The chain has TRBV10-3 and TRBJ2-3; D remains unclear. V was pared by 0 bases and J by 3 bases, with 4 bases between. The CDR3 is 13 residues long. Germline V gene lookup returns CDR1 ENHRY and CDR2 SYGVKD. Written as DNA, the CDR3 is TGTGCCATCAGTGAGTCGGGGACAGATACGCAGTATTTT. Its protein is CAISESGTDTQYF.

In regard to this clonotype: The DNA is omitted, as the CDR3 cannot be located on it reliably, and the CDR3 follows TCRdb's listing. The rearrangement uses TRBV28 and TRBJ1-1; the DNA was not compared with TRBD1, the D call given in the table. CDR1 and CDR2 from the germline V gene are MDHEN and SYDVKM. The CDR3 sequence runs 21 residues, both termini included. The CDR3 spells CASSLSDYEQYFGPGNAEAFF.

This clonotype was seen ten or more times. V and J are TRBV2 and TRBJ2-5; tentatively, D is TRBD1 (5 bases). The CDR3 extends over 13 amino acids. The germline V gene has CDR1 SNHLY and CDR2 FYNNEI. V lost 2 bases and J 5 bases, leaving 9 bases between the germline ends. CDR3 sequence reads: CASSETHRETQYF. CDR3 bases: TGTGCCAGCAGTGAAACCCACAGGGAGACCCAGTACTTC.

The chain recombines TRBV18 with TRBJ2-5; either TRBD1 or TRBD2 may supply D (6 bases each). Trimming left V 3 bases short and J 3 bases short, with 20 bases between. This CDR3 is built from 17 residues. From germline, CDR1 is KGHSH and CDR2 LQKENI. The CDR3: CASSPPGGGSRKETQYF. The CDR3 DNA sequence: TGTGCCAGCTCACCGCCCGGAGGGGGGAGTCGGAAAGAGACCCAGTACTTC.

This clonotype has a handful of counts. The chain uses TRBV28 and TRBJ2-1; D is ambiguous. V was trimmed by 4 bases and J by 10 bases, leaving 17 bases between them. The germline gives CDR1 MDHEN, CDR2 SYDVKM. The CDR3 spans 14 residues. CDR3 region: CASSSSRRTMEQFF. CDR3 nucleotides: TGTGCCAGCAGTTCGAGTCGGCGAACAATGGAGCAGTTCTTC.

This clonotype has a handful of counts. No conserved phenylalanine or tryptophan is present at the end of the CDR3, so a read error is the likely explanation. This chain links TRBV28 with TRBJ2-1, with 7 bases matching TRBD1. Trimming at V came to 4 bases and at J to 0 bases, leaving 6 bases not matched to a gene. This CDR3 is 16 amino acids long. Germline V gives CDR1 MDHEN, CDR2 SYDVKM. CDR3 in amino acids: CASSYSRDSSYNEQFL. In DNA, the CDR3 is TGTGCCAGCAGTTACTCCCGGGACAGCTCCTACAATGAGCAGTTCCTC.

This sequence joins TRBV28 and TRBJ1-4; 11 bases match TRBD1. Germline V CDR1 and CDR2: MDHEN, SYDVKM. The CDR3 consists of 15 residues. The ends lost 3 bases at V and 10 bases at J; junction bases unmatched: 7. For the CDR3, the DNA is TGTGCCAGCAGTTTGCCTCCGGGACAGGGGGGAAAACTGTTTTTT. Translated, it gives CASSLPPGQGGKLFF.

This clonotype was recorded many times. The chain employs TRBV5-1 and TRBJ2-7; tentative D call: TRBD1 (6 bases). This CDR3 contains 15 residues. V lost 4 bases to trimming and J lost 0 bases, with 14 bases between them. Germline CDR1 reads SGHRS; CDR2 reads YFSETQ. The CDR3 is CASSRNRVSSYEQYF. In DNA form, the CDR3 reads TGCGCCAGCAGCCGTAACAGGGTGAGCTCCTACGAGCAGTACTTC. Looking up the rest from reference TRBV5-1 and TRBJ2-7 gives the full variable domain: KAGVTQTPRYLIKTRGQQVTLSCSPISGHRSVSWYQQTPGQGLQFLFEYFSETQRNKGNFPGRFSGRQFSNSRSEMNVSTLELGDSALYLCASSRNRVSSYEQYFGPGTRLTVT.

This clonotype was picked up many times. This CDR3 reads CASSLAYGLRNSPLHF. The CDR3 region has the DNA TGCGCCAGCAGCTTGGCTTATGGGTTACGGAATTCACCCCTCCACTTT. The gene calls are TRBV5-1 and TRBJ1-6, with D unresolved. Trimming took 0 bases from V and 7 from J, leaving 14 bases between them. The CDR3 runs 16 residues. Germline CDR1 and CDR2: SGHRS and YFSETQ.